This T cell receptor beta chain was captured by sequencing in a study of monozygotic twins with inflammatory bowel disease. TCRdb reanalyzed the 5' RACE reads, giving one entry per CDR3 protein sequence and no DNA. Found here are 420,000 or so distinct CDR3 sequences; the top ten clones hold around 2.5%. The specimen was blood. The receptor was isolated from a human donor with ulcerative colitis or Crohn's disease, or a healthy co-twin of an affected twin (not recorded which).

CDR3 sequence: CASSSGSQNSPLHF. The chain links TRBV7-2 to TRBJ1-6. There are 14 residues in the CDR3. Germline V gene sequence: CDR1 SGHTA, CDR2 FQGNSA.